This T cell receptor beta chain was identified in a study of cytomegalovirus exposure and HLA in healthy donors. This CDR3 has 13 residues. V dropped 7 bases and J dropped 5 bases, with 14 bases sitting between them. The germline V gene has CDR1 WSHSY and CDR2 SAAADI. Vbeta (60) and Jbeta (13) primers were used in the PCR. Measured with immunoSEQ multiplex PCR; TCRdb has only the in-frame clones, and not every one. This table holds around 94,000 clones, approximately 77% found once. The origin of this receptor is a woman in her thirties or forties in good health and CMV-seronegative. Sequences were obtained from PBMCs. The chain employs TRBV10-2 and TRBJ2-5, with D possibly TRBD2 on 6 matching bases. For the CDR3, the DNA is TGCGCCAGCAAGGCATCGGGAGAGGAGACCCAGTACTTC. Its translation is CASKASGEETQYF.